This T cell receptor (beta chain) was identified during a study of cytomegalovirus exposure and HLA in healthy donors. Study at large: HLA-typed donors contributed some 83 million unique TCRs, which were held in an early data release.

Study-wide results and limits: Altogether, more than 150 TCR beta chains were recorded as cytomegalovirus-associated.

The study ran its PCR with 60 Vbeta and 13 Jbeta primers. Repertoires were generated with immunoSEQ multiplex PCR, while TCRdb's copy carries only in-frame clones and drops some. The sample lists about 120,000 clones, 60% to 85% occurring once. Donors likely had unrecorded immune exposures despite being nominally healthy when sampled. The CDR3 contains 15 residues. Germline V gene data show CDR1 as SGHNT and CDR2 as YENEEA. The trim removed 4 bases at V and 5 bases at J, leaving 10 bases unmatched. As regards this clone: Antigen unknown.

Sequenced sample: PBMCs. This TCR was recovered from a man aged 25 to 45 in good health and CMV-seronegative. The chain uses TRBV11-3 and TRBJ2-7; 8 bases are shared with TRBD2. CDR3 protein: CASSSPGLEGDEQYF. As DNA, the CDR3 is TGTGCCAGCAGCTCCCCGGGACTAGAAGGGGACGAGCAGTACTTC.